A selection of T cell receptor beta chains follows, all from one sample in a study of control samples from healthy donors and cancer patients. Profiling relied on immunoSEQ multiplex PCR, and the TCRdb table lists in-frame clones only, not all of them. The table records 200,000 to 250,000 clones, roughly 94% of them present only once. The specimen sequenced was blood. These receptors were collected from a man aged 50 to 59 in good health. Each CDR3 is given with its conserved first and last residue. Each record gives: J gene, D gene, V gene, clone size, CDR3 DNA, CDR3 protein. D genes are given only for firm matches. Clone size, where shown, is once, few, many, or a class for clones that have expanded.

j_call: TRBJ1-5
d_call: TRBD1
v_call: TRBV7-9
clone_size: NA
cdr3_nt: TGTGCCAGCAGCCCCGGGGACAGGGTTGGCAATCAGCCCCAGCATTTT
cdr3_aa: CASSPGDRVGNQPQHF

j_call: TRBJ2-1
d_call: NA
v_call: TRBV18
clone_size: NA
cdr3_nt: TGTGCCAGCTCACAGACAGAATACAATGAGCAGTTCTTC
cdr3_aa: CASSQTEYNEQFF

j_call: TRBJ2-7
d_call: NA
v_call: TRBV28
clone_size: NA
cdr3_nt: TGTGCCAGCAGTTCGGAGGGGTTAACCTACGAGCAGTACTTC
cdr3_aa: CASSSEGLTYEQYF

j_call: TRBJ2-2
d_call: NA
v_call: TRBV5-1
clone_size: NA
cdr3_nt: TGCGCCAGCAGCTTGGATTTGGGACAGAACACCGGGGAGCTGTTTTTT
cdr3_aa: CASSLDLGQNTGELFF

j_call: TRBJ2-5
d_call: NA
v_call: TRBV6-5
clone_size: NA
cdr3_nt: TGTGCCAGCACCCCTTCGTGGGGGGAGACCCAGTACTTC
cdr3_aa: CASTPSWGETQYF

j_call: TRBJ2-6
d_call: NA
v_call: TRBV5-1
clone_size: NA
cdr3_nt: TGCGCCAGTTCGTTCTACTCTGGGGCCAACGTCCTGACTTTC
cdr3_aa: CASSFYSGANVLTF

j_call: TRBJ2-5
d_call: TRBD2
v_call: TRBV7-2
clone_size: NA
cdr3_nt: TGTGCCAGCAGCCTAGCGGGGGGGCCGGAGACCCAGTACTTC
cdr3_aa: CASSLAGGPETQYF

j_call: TRBJ1-3
d_call: NA
v_call: TRBV29-1
clone_size: NA
cdr3_nt: TGCAGCGTTCACGACTCTGGAAACACCATATATTTT
cdr3_aa: CSVHDSGNTIYF

j_call: TRBJ2-2
d_call: NA
v_call: TRBV5-1
clone_size: NA
cdr3_nt: TGCGCCAGCAGCTTGCTGACTAGAGAAACCGGGGAGCTGTTTTTT
cdr3_aa: CASSLLTRETGELFF

j_call: TRBJ1-2
d_call: NA
v_call: TRBV28
clone_size: NA
cdr3_nt: TGTGCCACCGGGGTGGCAGGGCTTCGGGATGGCTACACCTTC
cdr3_aa: CATGVAGLRDGYTF

j_call: TRBJ1-5
d_call: TRBD1
v_call: TRBV18
clone_size: NA
cdr3_nt: TGTGCCAGCTCCACGGGACAGGGGGCTTATAGCAATCAGCCCCAGCATTTT
cdr3_aa: CASSTGQGAYSNQPQHF

j_call: TRBJ1-4
d_call: TRBD1
v_call: TRBV6-6
clone_size: NA
cdr3_nt: TGTGCCAGCATTCTGACCGGACAGGGAGATGAAAAACTGTTTTTT
cdr3_aa: CASILTGQGDEKLFF

j_call: TRBJ2-6
d_call: TRBD2
v_call: TRBV5-4
clone_size: NA
cdr3_nt: TGTGCCAGCAGCTTTCGACTAGCTTCGTTCTCTGGGGCCAACGTCCTGACTTTC
cdr3_aa: CASSFRLASFSGANVLTF

j_call: TRBJ1-5
d_call: NA
v_call: TRBV5-6
clone_size: NA
cdr3_nt: TGTGCCAGCAGCCGGACCTTCAATCAGCCCCAGCATTTT
cdr3_aa: CASSRTFNQPQHF

j_call: TRBJ2-3
d_call: TRBD2
v_call: TRBV27
clone_size: NA
cdr3_nt: TGTGCCAGCAGCCCCCCAACGGAGCGGGGGGTCAATACGCAGTATTTT
cdr3_aa: CASSPPTERGVNTQYF

j_call: TRBJ1-2
d_call: TRBD1
v_call: TRBV2
clone_size: NA
cdr3_nt: TGTGCCAGCACCCTGACAGGGGTCTATGGCTACACCTTC
cdr3_aa: CASTLTGVYGYTF

j_call: TRBJ1-5
d_call: NA
v_call: TRBV21-1
clone_size: NA
cdr3_nt: TGTGCCAGCAGCATCCCTCTCCTGAATAGCAATCAGCCCCAGCATTTT
cdr3_aa: CASSIPLLNSNQPQHF

j_call: TRBJ1-2
d_call: NA
v_call: TRBV7-3
clone_size: NA
cdr3_nt: TGTGCCAGCAGCATCAGCTTCGCGGGGTATGGCTACACCTTC
cdr3_aa: CASSISFAGYGYTF

j_call: TRBJ2-3
d_call: NA
v_call: TRBV5-1
clone_size: once
cdr3_nt: TGCGCCAGCAGCTTGGCGGCGGGTTCGGATACGCAGTATTTT
cdr3_aa: CASSLAAGSDTQYF

j_call: TRBJ2-1
d_call: TRBD1
v_call: TRBV4-2
clone_size: NA
cdr3_nt: TGTGCCAGCAGCCTCGGGACAGGGGGCCTCGATGAGCAGTTCTTC
cdr3_aa: CASSLGTGGLDEQFF